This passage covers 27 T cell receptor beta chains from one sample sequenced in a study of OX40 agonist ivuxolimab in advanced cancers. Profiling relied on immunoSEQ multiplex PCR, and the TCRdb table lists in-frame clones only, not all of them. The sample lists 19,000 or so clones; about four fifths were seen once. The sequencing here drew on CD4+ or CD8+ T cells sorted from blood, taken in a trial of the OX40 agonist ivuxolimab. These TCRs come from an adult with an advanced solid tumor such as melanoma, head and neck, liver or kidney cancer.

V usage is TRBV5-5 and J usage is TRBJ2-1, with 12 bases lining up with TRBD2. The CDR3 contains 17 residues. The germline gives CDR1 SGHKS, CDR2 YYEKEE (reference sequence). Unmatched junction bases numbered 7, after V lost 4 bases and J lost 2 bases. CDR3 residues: CASSTGLAGPTYNEQFF. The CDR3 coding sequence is TGTGCCAGCAGCACTGGACTAGCGGGACCAACCTACAATGAGCAGTTCTTC.

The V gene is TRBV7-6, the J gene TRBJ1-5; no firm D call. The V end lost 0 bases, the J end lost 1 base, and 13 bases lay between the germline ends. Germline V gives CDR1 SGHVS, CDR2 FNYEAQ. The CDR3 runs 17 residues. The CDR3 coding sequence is TGTGCCAGCAGCTTAGCTCCTCAGCCGACCAGCAATCAGCCCCAGCATTTT. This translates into CASSLAPQPTSNQPQHF.

The CDR3 loop reads CASRQGSGDTDTQYF. In DNA form, the CDR3 reads TGTGCCAGTCGCCAGGGCAGCGGAGACACAGATACGCAGTATTTT. J is TRBJ2-3 and V is TRBV19; D possibly uses TRBD1 or TRBD2 (5 bases each). Germline loops: CDR1 LNHDA, CDR2 SQIVND (reference sequence). The CDR3 extends over 15 amino acids. The ends were cut back, 8 bases at V and 2 bases at J, with 17 bases in the middle.

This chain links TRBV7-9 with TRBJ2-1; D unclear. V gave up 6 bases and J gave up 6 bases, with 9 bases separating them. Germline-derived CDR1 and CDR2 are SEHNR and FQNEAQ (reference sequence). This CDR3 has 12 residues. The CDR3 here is CASSRATNEQFF. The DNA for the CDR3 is TGTGCCAGCAGTCGGGCTACCAATGAGCAGTTCTTC.

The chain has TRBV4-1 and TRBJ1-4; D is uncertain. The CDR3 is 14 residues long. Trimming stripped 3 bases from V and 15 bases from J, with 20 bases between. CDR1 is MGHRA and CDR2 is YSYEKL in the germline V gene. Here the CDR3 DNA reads TGCGCCAGCAGCCAGGAGGCCGCCGACGCCGGGTTGTTTTTT. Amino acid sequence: CASSQEAADAGLFF.

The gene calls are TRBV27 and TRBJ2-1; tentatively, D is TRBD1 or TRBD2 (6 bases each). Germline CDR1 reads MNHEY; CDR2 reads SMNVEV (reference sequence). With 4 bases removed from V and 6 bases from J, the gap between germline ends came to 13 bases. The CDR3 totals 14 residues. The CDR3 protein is CASSYPSGANEQFF. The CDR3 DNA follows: TGTGCCAGCAGTTATCCGTCGGGGGCCAATGAGCAGTTCTTC.

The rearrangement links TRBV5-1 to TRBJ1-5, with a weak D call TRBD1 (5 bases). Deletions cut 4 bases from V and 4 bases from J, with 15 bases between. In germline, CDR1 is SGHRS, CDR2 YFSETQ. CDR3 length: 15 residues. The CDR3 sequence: CASSTSRDQNQPQHF. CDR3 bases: TGCGCCAGCAGCACGAGCAGGGACCAAAATCAGCCCCAGCATTTT.

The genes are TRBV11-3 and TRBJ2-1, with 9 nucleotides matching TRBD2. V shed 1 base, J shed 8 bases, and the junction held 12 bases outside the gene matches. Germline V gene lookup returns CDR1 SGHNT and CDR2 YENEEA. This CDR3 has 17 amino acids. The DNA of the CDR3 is TGTGCCAGCAGCTTAGGGTTGGCGGGGGGGCCCAACTATGAGCAGTTCTTC. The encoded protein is CASSLGLAGGPNYEQFF.

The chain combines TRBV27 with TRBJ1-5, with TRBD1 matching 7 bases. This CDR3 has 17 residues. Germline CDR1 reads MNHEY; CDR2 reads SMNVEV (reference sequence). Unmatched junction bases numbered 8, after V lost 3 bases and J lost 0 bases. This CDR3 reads CASSFLGTANSNQPQHF. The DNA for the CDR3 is TGTGCCAGCAGTTTCCTGGGGACAGCTAATAGCAATCAGCCCCAGCATTTT.

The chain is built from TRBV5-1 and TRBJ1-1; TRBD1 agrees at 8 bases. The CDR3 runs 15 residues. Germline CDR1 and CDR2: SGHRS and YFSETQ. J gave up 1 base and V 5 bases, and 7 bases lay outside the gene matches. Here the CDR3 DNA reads TGCGCCAGCAGACGCGAGACAGGGGAGAACACTGAAGCTTTCTTT. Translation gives CASRRETGENTEAFF.

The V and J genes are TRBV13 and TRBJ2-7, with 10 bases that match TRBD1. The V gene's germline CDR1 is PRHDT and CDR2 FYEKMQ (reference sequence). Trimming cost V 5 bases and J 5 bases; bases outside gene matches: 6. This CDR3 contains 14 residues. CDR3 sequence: CASSLRDRGNEQYF. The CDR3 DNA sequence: TGTGCCAGCAGCCTCCGGGACAGGGGCAACGAGCAGTACTTC. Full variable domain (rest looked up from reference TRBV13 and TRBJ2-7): AAGVIQSPRHLIKEKRETATLKCYPIPRHDTVYWYQQGPGQDPQFLISFYEKMQSDKGSIPDRFSAQQFSDYHSELNMSSLELGDSALYFCASSLRDRGNEQYFGPGTRLTVT.

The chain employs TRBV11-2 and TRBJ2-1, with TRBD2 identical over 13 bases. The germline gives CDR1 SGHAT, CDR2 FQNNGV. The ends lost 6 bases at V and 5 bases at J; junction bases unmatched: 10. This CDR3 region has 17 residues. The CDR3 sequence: CASSPGLAGISDNEQFF. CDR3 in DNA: TGTGCCAGCAGTCCGGGACTAGCGGGAATATCGGACAATGAGCAGTTCTTC.

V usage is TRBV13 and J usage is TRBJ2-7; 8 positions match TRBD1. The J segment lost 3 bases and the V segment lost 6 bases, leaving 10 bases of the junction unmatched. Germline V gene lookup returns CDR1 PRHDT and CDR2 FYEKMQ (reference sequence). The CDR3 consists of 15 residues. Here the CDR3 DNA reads TGTGCCAGCAGTTTAAATGACAGGGGAGACTACGAGCAGTACTTC. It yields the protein CASSLNDRGDYEQYF.

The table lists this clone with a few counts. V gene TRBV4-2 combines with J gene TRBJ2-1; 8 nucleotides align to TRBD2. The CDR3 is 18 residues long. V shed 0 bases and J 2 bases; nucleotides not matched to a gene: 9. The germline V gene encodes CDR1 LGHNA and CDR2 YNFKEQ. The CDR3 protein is CASSQDTTSEAAYNEQFF. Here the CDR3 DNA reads TGTGCCAGCAGCCAAGATACGACTAGCGAAGCTGCCTACAATGAGCAGTTCTTC.

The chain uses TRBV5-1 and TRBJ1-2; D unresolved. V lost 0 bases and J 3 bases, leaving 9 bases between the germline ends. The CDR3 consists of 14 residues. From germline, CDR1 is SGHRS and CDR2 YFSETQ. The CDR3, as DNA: TGCGCCAGCAGCTTGGGTGGGAAACACTATGGCTACACCTTC. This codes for CASSLGGKHYGYTF.

Here the CDR3 reads CASRKDLFLAKNIQYF. DNA of the CDR3: TGTGCCAGCAGAAAGGACCTTTTTTTAGCCAAAAACATTCAGTACTTC. This sequence joins TRBV5-5 and TRBJ2-4, with unresolved D. The CDR3 is made up of 16 amino acids. CDR1 is SGHKS, CDR2 YYEKEE, per germline (reference sequence). The V end was cut by 5 bases, the J end by 0 bases, with 15 bases between.

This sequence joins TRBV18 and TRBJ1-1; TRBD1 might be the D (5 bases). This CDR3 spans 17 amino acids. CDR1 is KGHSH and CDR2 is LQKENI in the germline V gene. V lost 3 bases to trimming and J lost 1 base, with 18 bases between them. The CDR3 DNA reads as TGTGCCAGCTCACCGACGGGGGGATTGGAAACGAACACTGAAGCTTTCTTT. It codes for CASSPTGGLETNTEAFF.

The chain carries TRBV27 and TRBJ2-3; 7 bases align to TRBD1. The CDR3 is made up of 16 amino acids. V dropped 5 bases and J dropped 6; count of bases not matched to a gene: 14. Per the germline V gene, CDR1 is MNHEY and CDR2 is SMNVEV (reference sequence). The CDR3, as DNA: TGTGCCAGCAGTCCCCGACAGGGTTCTTTTATTGATACGCAGTATTTT. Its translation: CASSPRQGSFIDTQYF.

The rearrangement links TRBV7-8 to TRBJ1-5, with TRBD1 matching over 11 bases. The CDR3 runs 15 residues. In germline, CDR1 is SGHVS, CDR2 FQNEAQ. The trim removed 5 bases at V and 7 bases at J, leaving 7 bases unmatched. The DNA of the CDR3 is TGTGCCAGCAGCATGTGGACAGGGGGCGAGCAGCCCCAGCATTTT. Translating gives CASSMWTGGEQPQHF.

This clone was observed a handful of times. CDR3 nucleotides: TGTGCCAGCGGGACAGGGGTAACTGAAGCTTTCTTT. Its translation: CASGTGVTEAFF. The chain combines TRBV6-1 with TRBJ1-1; 10 bases fit TRBD1. The CDR3 runs 12 residues. With 8 bases clipped from V and 5 bases from J, the junction kept 2 bases outside the gene matches. Germline CDR1 and CDR2: MNHNS and SASEGT.

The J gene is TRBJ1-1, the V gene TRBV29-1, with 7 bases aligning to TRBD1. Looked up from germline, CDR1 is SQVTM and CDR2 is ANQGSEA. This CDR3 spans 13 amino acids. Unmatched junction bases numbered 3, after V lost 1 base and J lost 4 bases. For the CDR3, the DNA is TGCAGCGTTGAAGGAGGGGACAGCACTGAAGCTTTCTTT. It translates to CSVEGGDSTEAFF.

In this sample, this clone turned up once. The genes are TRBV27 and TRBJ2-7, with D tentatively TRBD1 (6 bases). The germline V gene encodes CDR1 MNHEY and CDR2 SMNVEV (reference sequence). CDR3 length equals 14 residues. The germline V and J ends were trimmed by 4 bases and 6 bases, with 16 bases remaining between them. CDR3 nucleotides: TGTGCCAGCAGTTCAAAACAGGGTGCCTCCGAGCAGTACTTC. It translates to CASSSKQGASEQYF.

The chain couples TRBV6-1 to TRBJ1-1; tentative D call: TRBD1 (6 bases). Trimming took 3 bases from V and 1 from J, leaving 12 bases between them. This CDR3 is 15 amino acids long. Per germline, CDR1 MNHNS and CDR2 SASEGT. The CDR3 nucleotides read TGTGCCAGCAGTGAGTGGAACAGGGCGAACACTGAAGCTTTCTTT. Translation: CASSEWNRANTEAFF.

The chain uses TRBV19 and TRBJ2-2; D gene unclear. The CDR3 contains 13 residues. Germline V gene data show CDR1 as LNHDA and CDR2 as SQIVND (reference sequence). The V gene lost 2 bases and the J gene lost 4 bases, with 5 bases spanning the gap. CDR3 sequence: CASSIQTTGELFF. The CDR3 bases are TGTGCCAGTAGTATACAGACCACCGGGGAGCTGTTTTTT. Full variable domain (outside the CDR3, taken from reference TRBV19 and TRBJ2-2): DGGITQSPKYLFRKEGQNVTLSCEQNLNHDAMYWYRQDPGQGLRLIYYSQIVNDFQKGDIAEGYSVSREKKESFPLTVTSAQKNPTAFYLCASSIQTTGELFFGEGSRLTVL.

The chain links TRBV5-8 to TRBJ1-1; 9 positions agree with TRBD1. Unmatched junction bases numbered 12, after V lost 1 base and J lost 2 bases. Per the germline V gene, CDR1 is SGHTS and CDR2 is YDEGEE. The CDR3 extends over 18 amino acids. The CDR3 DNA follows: TGTGCCAGCAGCTTGCCTGGGACAGGGAACAGGTTAAACACTGAAGCTTTCTTT. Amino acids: CASSLPGTGNRLNTEAFF.

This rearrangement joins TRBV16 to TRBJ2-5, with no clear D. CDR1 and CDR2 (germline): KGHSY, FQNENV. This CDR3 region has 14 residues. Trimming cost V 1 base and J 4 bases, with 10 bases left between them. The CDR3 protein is CASSQFAGGETQYF. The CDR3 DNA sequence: TGTGCCAGCAGCCAATTTGCAGGTGGAGAGACCCAGTACTTC.

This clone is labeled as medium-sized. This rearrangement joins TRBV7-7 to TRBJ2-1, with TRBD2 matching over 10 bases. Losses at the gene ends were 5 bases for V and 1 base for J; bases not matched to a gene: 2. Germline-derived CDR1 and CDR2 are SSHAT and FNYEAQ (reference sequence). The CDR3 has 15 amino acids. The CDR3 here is CASSEGLASYNEQFF. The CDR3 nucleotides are TGTGCCAGCAGCGAGGGACTAGCGTCCTACAATGAGCAGTTCTTC.